The subject of this entry is one TCR beta chain. A much larger clonotype is one base distant, so this may be a read error. This CDR3 region has 15 residues. Looked up from germline, CDR1 is DFQATT and CDR2 is SNEGSKA (reference sequence). V was trimmed by 3 bases and J by 4 bases, leaving 16 bases between them. Amplified material comprised TCR beta CDR3 regions derived from RNA transcripts. HTBI primers primed a first-round RT-PCR, and a second-round multiplex PCR followed. TCRdb fed the multiplex PCR reads into MiXCR, producing one record per CDR3 protein. This sample has approximately 640,000 distinct CDR3 sequences, with just over 40% found just once. The source of the sample is a study of Graves' ophthalmopathy and Graves' hyperthyroidism.

The sequenced sample was peripheral blood. This TCR was sampled from an adult man with Graves' ophthalmopathy. J is TRBJ1-5 and V is TRBV20-1, with a tentative D call TRBD1 (5 bases). The CDR3 sequence: CSARGSGKRNQPQHF. CDR3 bases: TGCAGTGCTAGGGGTTCAGGGAAAAGGAATCAGCCCCAGCATTTT.